This TCR beta chain was profiled in a study of T cells in Graves' hyperthyroidism and ophthalmopathy (dated by TCRdb to between 2018 and 2021). Regarding the study in general: Peripheral blood samples were taken at initial diagnosis, before any treatment was given. TCR V-J signatures able to tell the groups apart were searched for in a discovery cohort of 95 to 100 patients, of whom roughly 42 had Graves' ophthalmopathy and about 60 had stable Graves' hyperthyroidism. An independent validation cohort of some 18 hyperthyroidism patients and about 15 patients who later progressed to ophthalmopathy tested prospective prediction of ophthalmopathy. The 100 or so discovery patients were randomly split 7:3 into training and test sets. The study also compared thyroid tissue and blood T-cell repertoires from a handful of Graves' hyperthyroidism patients. Once sampling was done, hyperthyroidism patients were given methimazole at a starting dose of 30 mg daily, whereas ophthalmopathy patients were given high-dose intravenous methylprednisolone. The paper reports TCR Vbeta CDR3 sequencing of 130 to 150 peripheral blood samples: fewer than 50 ophthalmopathy, around 80 hyperthyroidism and around 17 progressor patients.

The investigation overall reported the following: No statistical method was used to fix the sample size in advance, and group allocation was not hidden from the investigators. Blood samples also contained most of the expanded thyroid clonotypes (frequency above 0.001), which suggests that blood repertoires may reflect thyroid immune responses. Ophthalmopathy was separated from stable hyperthyroidism by a 13 V-J signature model, with approximately 85% sensitivity and 81% to 82% specificity obtained in cross-validation and 80%/75% obtained in testing. In validation, the model predicted progression to ophthalmopathy a median of roughly 6.1 months before onset, with 70% to 71% sensitivity and nearly 75% specificity.

This clonotype appeared many times. Its antigen specificity is not known. No much larger clonotype is one base removed from it; base qualities were not supplied. Amplification of TCR beta CDR3 regions was carried out from RNA transcripts. A first-round RT-PCR of the TCR CDR3 used the HTBI primer set with the Qiagen OneStep RT-PCR kit. Libraries were constructed in a second round of multiplex PCR, after which size selection and purification were performed. Sequencing of the libraries was done on an Illumina HiSeq2000 using paired-end 100 bp reads. The authors' pipeline ran thus. SOAPnuke was used to process the raw data, with reads discarded if the reads contained adapters or uncalled bases, had a mean Phred below 15, or lacked an exact constant-primer or identifier match. COPE v1.2.5 was used to merge high-quality paired reads, and clonotypes were defined as unique nucleotide sequences. MiTCR v1.1 was used to align clonotypes to the IMGT TRBV, TRBD and TRBJ reference segments. The analysis included only V-J combinations with a frequency above 0.0001, which together covered approximately 99% of the repertoires. The TCS score was defined as the ratio of F50 (clonal expansion) to E x V (chaos), calculated using BLOSUM62-based TCRdist between CDR3 peptides within each V-J. Welch's t-statistics and random forest reduced roughly 500 V-J features to some 14, which were used in a naive Bayes classifier (R e1071). TCRdb reanalyzed the raw reads on its own, using fastp at Q25 for trimming and MiXCR for clone calling, and kept in-frame beta chains. Merged by CDR3 protein, the rows form single entries marked with the most common genes and DNA. The V and J calls shown here were made by TCRdb, not taken from the authors' results. This sample lists around 500,000 distinct CDR3 sequences; 12% to 15% were detected once. Jointly, the top ten make up about 15% of the sample.

Stable Graves' hyperthyroidism was defined as no progression to ophthalmopathy during 18 months of follow-up. The hyperthyroidism patients were between 18 and 65 years old and newly diagnosed, with a disease duration of less than 2 months. The study excluded patients with uncontrolled infections, other autoimmune diseases, pregnancy or lactation. Diagnoses were based on clinical symptoms, serum thyroxine and TRAb, thyroid ultrasound and orbital computed tomography. Ficoll-Paque density gradient centrifugation was used to isolate PBMCs from about 10 ml of fresh peripheral blood. Total RNA was extracted using Trizol reagent, and RNA quality was assessed on an Agilent 2100 Bioanalyzer. The germline V gene gives CDR1 as MDHEN and CDR2 as SYDVKM. V ends up 3 bases short and J 8 bases short, with an unmatched junction base count of 7. Taken from cysteine to phenylalanine, the CDR3 has 16 residues. The only DNA kept is the CDR3, 48 bases in frame from the first base.

The sample was blood. The clonotype comes from a woman between 40 and 50 years old with Graves' hyperthyroidism. The chain employs TRBV28 and TRBJ2-1; TRBD2 fits 13 bases in the junction. The nucleotide sequence is TGTGCCAGCAGTTTTTCACTAGCGGGAGGGATGGATGAGCAGTTCTTC. The translation is CASSFSLAGGMDEQFF.